A selection of T cell receptor beta chains follows, all from one sample in a study of OX40 agonist ivuxolimab in advanced cancers. Method: immunoSEQ multiplex PCR; TCRdb's copy keeps in-frame clones and lacks some. Among some 70,000 clones listed, around 82% were seen once. The specimen comprised CD4+ or CD8+ T cells sorted from blood, sampled in a trial of the OX40 agonist ivuxolimab. The receptor set was obtained from an adult with an advanced solid tumor such as melanoma, head and neck, liver or kidney cancer. Both conserved end residues are part of each CDR3. The order of the fields is clone size, J gene, V gene, D gene, CDR3 protein, CDR3 DNA. A D gene is named only where the DNA matches it firmly. Expanded clones get a size class; other rows say once, few or many, or leave the size out.

clone size: NA; J gene: TRBJ2-1; V gene: TRBV9; D gene: NA; CDR3 protein: CASSSRESSNEQFF; CDR3 DNA: TGTGCCAGCAGCTCCCGGGAGAGCTCGAATGAGCAGTTCTTC
clone size: NA; J gene: TRBJ2-5; V gene: TRBV5-1; D gene: TRBD2; CDR3 protein: CASSRITSGVMETQYF; CDR3 DNA: TGCGCCAGCAGCCGCATCACTAGCGGGGTGATGGAGACCCAGTACTTC
clone size: NA; J gene: TRBJ2-7; V gene: TRBV4-3; D gene: TRBD1; CDR3 protein: CASSRGDRRVHEQYF; CDR3 DNA: TGCGCCAGCAGCCGAGGGGACAGGCGGGTCCACGAGCAGTACTTC
clone size: NA; J gene: TRBJ1-5; V gene: TRBV7-8; D gene: NA; CDR3 protein: CASSPTGTNQPQHF; CDR3 DNA: TGTGCCAGCAGCCCTACGGGGACCAATCAGCCCCAGCATTTT
clone size: NA; J gene: TRBJ1-1; V gene: TRBV18; D gene: NA; CDR3 protein: CASSPQGDEAFF; CDR3 DNA: TGTGCCAGCTCACCACAGGGCGATGAAGCTTTCTTT
clone size: NA; J gene: TRBJ1-4; V gene: TRBV9; D gene: TRBD1; CDR3 protein: CASSPGGLEVKLFF; CDR3 DNA: TGTGCCAGCAGCCCAGGGGGACTGGAGGTTAAGCTGTTTTTT
clone size: NA; J gene: TRBJ2-5; V gene: TRBV7-2; D gene: TRBD1; CDR3 protein: CASSSDRGETQYF; CDR3 DNA: TGTGCCAGCAGCTCAGACAGGGGCGAGACCCAGTACTTC
clone size: NA; J gene: TRBJ2-5; V gene: TRBV9; D gene: TRBD2; CDR3 protein: CASSVTSGGALGETQYF; CDR3 DNA: TGTGCCAGCAGCGTTACGAGCGGGGGGGCTCTCGGGGAGACCCAGTACTTC
clone size: NA; J gene: TRBJ2-7; V gene: TRBV4-3; D gene: TRBD1; CDR3 protein: CASSQAGTGYEQYF; CDR3 DNA: TGCGCCAGCAGCCAAGCCGGGACAGGCTACGAGCAGTACTTC
clone size: NA; J gene: TRBJ2-5; V gene: TRBV5-1; D gene: NA; CDR3 protein: CASRILETQYF; CDR3 DNA: TGCGCCAGCAGGATTCTAGAGACCCAGTACTTC
clone size: NA; J gene: TRBJ1-2; V gene: TRBV5-1; D gene: TRBD1; CDR3 protein: CASSLEFGDSNYGYTF; CDR3 DNA: TGCGCCAGCAGCTTGGAATTCGGGGACAGTAACTATGGCTACACCTTC
clone size: NA; J gene: TRBJ2-1; V gene: TRBV19; D gene: NA; CDR3 protein: CASSIERRDEQFF; CDR3 DNA: TGTGCCAGTAGTATAGAAAGGAGGGATGAGCAGTTCTTC
clone size: few; J gene: TRBJ2-7; V gene: TRBV4-3; D gene: NA; CDR3 protein: CASSQDRGRTYEQYF; CDR3 DNA: TGCGCCAGCAGCCAAGATAGGGGCAGGACCTACGAGCAGTACTTC
clone size: NA; J gene: TRBJ1-1; V gene: TRBV2; D gene: TRBD1; CDR3 protein: CASSTDRLGASEAFF; CDR3 DNA: TGTGCCAGCAGTACGGACAGGCTAGGCGCTTCTGAAGCTTTCTTT
clone size: few; J gene: TRBJ1-2; V gene: TRBV11-2; D gene: TRBD1; CDR3 protein: CASSLQGADGYTF; CDR3 DNA: TGTGCCAGCAGCCTACAGGGGGCGGATGGCTACACCTTC
clone size: NA; J gene: TRBJ2-5; V gene: TRBV4-2; D gene: TRBD2; CDR3 protein: CASSQGGGKSKETQYF; CDR3 DNA: TGTGCCAGCAGCCAAGGGGGGGGTAAATCCAAAGAGACCCAGTACTTC
clone size: NA; J gene: TRBJ1-6; V gene: TRBV6-1; D gene: NA; CDR3 protein: CASRPRDRTSPLHF; CDR3 DNA: TGTGCCAGTAGACCCCGGGACCGAACTTCACCCCTCCACTTT
clone size: NA; J gene: TRBJ2-1; V gene: TRBV9; D gene: TRBD1; CDR3 protein: CASSANRGPPEQFF; CDR3 DNA: TGTGCCAGCAGCGCCAACAGGGGGCCCCCTGAGCAGTTCTTC
clone size: NA; J gene: TRBJ2-1; V gene: TRBV2; D gene: TRBD2; CDR3 protein: CASRPVVLAGGYENEQFF; CDR3 DNA: TGTGCCAGCAGACCAGTGGTACTAGCGGGAGGATATGAAAATGAGCAGTTCTTC
clone size: NA; J gene: TRBJ1-1; V gene: TRBV27; D gene: NA; CDR3 protein: CASSSGSWNTEAFF; CDR3 DNA: TGTGCCAGCAGTTCAGGGAGCTGGAACACTGAAGCTTTCTTT
clone size: NA; J gene: TRBJ1-2; V gene: TRBV9; D gene: NA; CDR3 protein: CASSVGWGAPGYTF; CDR3 DNA: TGTGCCAGCAGCGTGGGTTGGGGGGCGCCTGGCTACACCTTC
clone size: NA; J gene: TRBJ1-1; V gene: TRBV5-4; D gene: NA; CDR3 protein: CASRGGLSWNTEAFF; CDR3 DNA: TGTGCCAGCAGGGGGGGGCTTTCATGGAACACTGAAGCTTTCTTT
clone size: once; J gene: TRBJ2-6; V gene: TRBV5-6; D gene: NA; CDR3 protein: CASSWGAGTGANVLTF; CDR3 DNA: TGTGCCAGCAGCTGGGGGGCCGGGACTGGGGCCAACGTCCTGACTTTC
clone size: NA; J gene: TRBJ2-1; V gene: TRBV7-8; D gene: NA; CDR3 protein: CASRYIEQFF; CDR3 DNA: TGTGCCAGCAGGTATATTGAGCAGTTCTTC
clone size: NA; J gene: TRBJ1-1; V gene: TRBV11-3; D gene: NA; CDR3 protein: CASSYQQPPNTEAFF; CDR3 DNA: TGTGCCAGCAGTTATCAACAGCCGCCGAACACTGAAGCTTTCTTT
clone size: once; J gene: TRBJ2-7; V gene: TRBV7-2; D gene: NA; CDR3 protein: CASSLDMGRRQYF; CDR3 DNA: TGTGCCAGCAGCTTAGATATGGGTCGTCGGCAGTACTTC
clone size: NA; J gene: TRBJ2-7; V gene: TRBV28; D gene: TRBD2; CDR3 protein: CASSLPAGGQYF; CDR3 DNA: TGTGCCAGCAGTTTACCGGCGGGGGGGCAGTACTTC
clone size: NA; J gene: TRBJ2-5; V gene: TRBV2; D gene: NA; CDR3 protein: CASSGRSYQETQYF; CDR3 DNA: TGTGCCAGCAGTGGACGAAGCTACCAAGAGACCCAGTACTTC
clone size: NA; J gene: TRBJ2-7; V gene: TRBV19; D gene: NA; CDR3 protein: CASSIWPGSDEQYF; CDR3 DNA: TGTGCCAGTAGTATTTGGCCAGGTAGCGACGAGCAGTACTTC
clone size: NA; J gene: TRBJ1-3; V gene: TRBV28; D gene: NA; CDR3 protein: CASRTTEVNTIYF; CDR3 DNA: TGTGCCAGCAGGACGACAGAGGTAAACACCATATATTTT
clone size: NA; J gene: TRBJ1-2; V gene: TRBV6-6; D gene: TRBD1; CDR3 protein: CASNSGTGVNYGYTF; CDR3 DNA: TGTGCCAGCAACTCCGGGACAGGGGTTAACTATGGCTACACCTTC
clone size: once; J gene: TRBJ1-6; V gene: TRBV6-6; D gene: TRBD1; CDR3 protein: CASSPQAGGYNSPLHF; CDR3 DNA: TGTGCCAGCAGTCCGCAGGCAGGGGGCTATAATTCACCCCTCCACTTT
clone size: NA; J gene: TRBJ1-1; V gene: TRBV18; D gene: NA; CDR3 protein: CASSPSGPFMNTEAFF; CDR3 DNA: TGTGCCAGCTCACCATCTGGGCCCTTCATGAACACTGAAGCTTTCTTT
clone size: NA; J gene: TRBJ2-5; V gene: TRBV19; D gene: NA; CDR3 protein: CASRGRGTAWQETQYF; CDR3 DNA: TGTGCCAGTAGAGGACGGGGGACAGCTTGGCAAGAGACCCAGTACTTC
clone size: NA; J gene: TRBJ1-6; V gene: TRBV7-3; D gene: NA; CDR3 protein: CASSSQKETGRNSPLHF; CDR3 DNA: TGTGCCAGCAGCTCACAGAAAGAGACAGGACGTAATTCACCCCTCCACTTT
clone size: NA; J gene: TRBJ2-1; V gene: TRBV7-2; D gene: NA; CDR3 protein: CASNSRAMNEQFF; CDR3 DNA: TGTGCCAGCAATTCCAGGGCGATGAATGAGCAGTTCTTC
clone size: NA; J gene: TRBJ2-3; V gene: TRBV6-6; D gene: TRBD2; CDR3 protein: CASSPFGGRAADTQYF; CDR3 DNA: TGTGCCAGCAGTCCTTTTGGGGGGAGGGCCGCAGATACGCAGTATTTT
clone size: NA; J gene: TRBJ1-5; V gene: TRBV19; D gene: TRBD1; CDR3 protein: CASKMGQGPNQPQHF; CDR3 DNA: TGTGCCAGTAAGATGGGACAGGGTCCCAATCAGCCCCAGCATTTT